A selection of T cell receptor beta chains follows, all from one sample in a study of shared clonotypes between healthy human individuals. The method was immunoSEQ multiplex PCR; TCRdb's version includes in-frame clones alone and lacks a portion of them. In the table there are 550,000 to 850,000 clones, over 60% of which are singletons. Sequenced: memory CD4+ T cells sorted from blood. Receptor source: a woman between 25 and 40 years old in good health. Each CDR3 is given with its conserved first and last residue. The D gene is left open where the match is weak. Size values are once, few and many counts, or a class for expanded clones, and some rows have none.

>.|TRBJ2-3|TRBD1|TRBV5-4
TGTGCCAGCAGCCTGGACAGGACCGATACGCAGTATTTT
CASSLDRTDTQYF
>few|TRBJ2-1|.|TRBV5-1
TGCGCCAGCAGCATGGACAGTTCCCTCTACAATGAGCAGTTCTTC
CASSMDSSLYNEQFF
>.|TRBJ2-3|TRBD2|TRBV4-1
TGCGCCAGCAGCCAAGTCCCGGGACTAGCCACAGATACGCAGTATTTT
CASSQVPGLATDTQYF
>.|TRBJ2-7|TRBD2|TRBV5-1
TGCGCCAGCAGCTTGGGAGCGGGGTGGTCCTACGAGCAGTACTTC
CASSLGAGWSYEQYF
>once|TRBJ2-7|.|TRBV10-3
TGTGCCATCAGTGATCCCGGCGGCCGCTCCTACGAGCAGTACTTC
CAISDPGGRSYEQYF
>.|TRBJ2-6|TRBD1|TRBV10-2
TGCGCCAGCAGGGGGGGACAGGGTCTCTCTGGGGCCAACGTCCTGACTTTC
CASRGGQGLSGANVLTF
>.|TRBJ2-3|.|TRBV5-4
TGTGCCAGCAGCCAAAGGGAGGGGGCAGATACGCAGTATTTT
CASSQREGADTQYF
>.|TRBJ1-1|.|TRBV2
TGTGCCAGCAGTGTCCATTACACTGAAGCTTTCTTT
CASSVHYTEAFF
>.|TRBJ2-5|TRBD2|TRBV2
TGTGCCATCCAGACTAGCGGGAGTCCGGATGGAGAGACCCAGTACTTC
CAIQTSGSPDGETQYF
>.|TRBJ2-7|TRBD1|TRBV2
TGTGCCAGCAGCCTCGGACAGGGAGGGCAGTACTTC
CASSLGQGGQYF
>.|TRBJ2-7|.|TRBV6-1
TGTGCCAGCAGAGGGGCCAGGGGTTACGACGAGCAGTACTTC
CASRGARGYDEQYF
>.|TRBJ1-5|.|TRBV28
TGTGCCAGCAGTTTGGGTGGTTTGCCCCAGCATTTT
CASSLGGLPQHF
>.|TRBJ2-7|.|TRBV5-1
TGCGCCAGCAGCCCAGGGGGGGGTCACTACGAGCAGTACTTC
CASSPGGGHYEQYF
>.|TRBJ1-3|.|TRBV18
TGTGCCAGCTCACCACAGGCCGAGACTCACTCTGGAAACACCATATATTTT
CASSPQAETHSGNTIYF
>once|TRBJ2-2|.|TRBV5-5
TGTGCCAGCAGCTTGCTGCAGGGGCGCACCGGGGAGCTGTTTTTT
CASSLLQGRTGELFF
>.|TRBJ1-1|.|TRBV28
TGTGCCAGCAGCACTCAGTGGTACACTGAAGCTTTCTTT
CASSTQWYTEAFF